Shown below are 27 T cell receptor beta chains from a single sample sequenced in a study of cytomegalovirus exposure and HLA in healthy donors. Primers for the PCR totalled 60 Vbeta and 13 Jbeta. The method was immunoSEQ multiplex PCR; TCRdb's version includes in-frame clones alone and lacks a portion of them. Of 270,000 or so clones detected, about nine tenths appear once; the ten largest clones hold roughly 4%. The material sequenced was PBMCs. These receptors originate from a man aged 40-55 years in good health and CMV-seropositive.

This chain joins TRBV10-2 and TRBJ1-3; D remains ambiguous. The ends were cut back, 4 bases at V and 3 bases at J, with 7 bases in the middle. This CDR3 has 13 residues. From germline, CDR1 is WSHSY and CDR2 SAAADI. The CDR3 protein is CASSATVGNTIYF. CDR3 sequence (DNA): TGCGCCAGCAGTGCGACTGTTGGAAACACCATATATTTT.

The chain recombines TRBV28 with TRBJ1-2; tentatively, D is TRBD1 (5 bases). This CDR3 is built from 13 residues. V lost 6 bases and J lost 5, with 13 bases in between. Germline V lookup: CDR1 MDHEN, CDR2 SYDVKM. The CDR3 loop reads CASSPPGEYGYTF. Here the CDR3 DNA reads TGTGCCAGCAGCCCCCCGGGGGAATATGGCTACACCTTC.

This rearrangement joins TRBV5-1 to TRBJ2-7; D not resolved. Germline V gene lookup returns CDR1 SGHRS and CDR2 YFSETQ. The CDR3 extends over 15 amino acids. Trimming left V 2 bases short and J 2 bases short, with 14 bases between. In DNA form, the CDR3 reads TGCGCCAGCAGCTTACTGCCCTCGTCGGCCTACGAGCAGTACTTC. It translates to CASSLLPSSAYEQYF.

This chain links TRBV11-2 with TRBJ2-1, with 7 bases fitting TRBD2. The CDR3 length is 16 residues. Germline loops: CDR1 SGHAT, CDR2 FQNNGV. The trim removed 1 base at V and 9 bases at J, leaving 12 bases unmatched. The CDR3 bases are TGTGCCAGCAGCTTAGGGCACCGGGACTACAGCAGTGAGCAGTTCTTC. The encoded protein is CASSLGHRDYSSEQFF.

The chain carries TRBV11-2 and TRBJ1-3, with a tentative D call TRBD1 (5 bases). CDR1 and CDR2 (germline): SGHAT, FQNNGV. The ends were cut back, 5 bases at V and 8 bases at J, with 16 bases in the middle. The CDR3 has 14 amino acids. The CDR3 bases are TGTGCCAGCAGCCCAGTCGTTGCGGGGCACACCATATATTTT. Translating gives CASSPVVAGHTIYF. The whole variable domain, filled in from reference TRBV11-2 and TRBJ1-3, reads EAGVAQSPRYKIIEKRQSVAFWCNPISGHATLYWYQQILGQGPKLLIQFQNNGVVDDSQLPKDRFSAERLKGVDSTLKIQPAKLEDSAVYLCASSPVVAGHTIYFGEGSWLTVV.

V is TRBV4-1 and J is TRBJ2-7; D is ambiguous. Germline CDR1 is MGHRA and CDR2 is YSYEKL. This CDR3 contains 15 residues. Trimming pared 0 bases from V and 4 bases from J, leaving 13 bases between. Here the CDR3 reads CASSQDLDVGYEQYF. The CDR3 nucleotides read TGCGCCAGCAGCCAAGATCTCGATGTCGGTTACGAGCAGTACTTC.

The rearrangement joins TRBV7-9 to TRBJ1-4; no firm D call. Germline V gives CDR1 SEHNR, CDR2 FQNEAQ (reference sequence). V lost 1 base to trimming and J lost 3 bases, with 9 bases between them. This CDR3 contains 15 residues. For the CDR3, the DNA is TGTGCCAGCAGCTTAGACCCAACAGCTAATGAAAAACTGTTTTTT. It codes for CASSLDPTANEKLFF.

The V and J genes are TRBV10-2 and TRBJ1-2; 10 positions agree with TRBD1. The germline V gene encodes CDR1 WSHSY and CDR2 SAAADI. The CDR3 covers 15 residues. J was trimmed by 7 bases and V by 7 bases; bases with no gene match: 12. The CDR3 is CASKGDGTGASGYTF. The CDR3 DNA reads TGCGCCAGCAAGGGGGATGGGACAGGGGCGTCTGGCTACACCTTC.

CDR3 loop: CASSASGNSDTQYF. The CDR3 region has the DNA TGTGCCAGCAGTGCTAGCGGAAACTCGGATACGCAGTATTTT. The V gene is TRBV7-9, the J gene TRBJ2-3, with 7 bases that match TRBD2. Per germline, CDR1 SEHNR and CDR2 FQNEAQ (reference sequence). The CDR3 is 14 amino acids. J gave up 6 bases and V 6 bases, and 9 bases lay outside the gene matches. Looking up the rest from reference TRBV7-9 and TRBJ2-3 gives the full variable domain: DTGVSQNPRHKITKRGQNVTFRCDPISEHNRLYWYRQTLGQGPEFLTYFQNEAQLEKSRLLSDRFSAERPKGSFSTLEIQRTEQGDSAMYLCASSASGNSDTQYFGPGTRLTVL.

With regard to this clone: Its ends do not fully match the called genes, so a read error is possible. J is TRBJ2-1 and V is TRBV28, with D unresolved. CDR1 is MDHEN and CDR2 is SYDVKM in the germline V gene. This CDR3 is built from 12 residues. The CDR3 DNA reads as TGTGCCAGCAGTCTACCATACAGTGAGCAGTTCTTC. This gives the protein CASSLPYSEQFF.

The J gene is TRBJ2-5, the V gene TRBV29-1; 7 nucleotides align to TRBD2. The CDR3 length is 16 residues. V lost 4 bases and J lost 7; bases outside the gene matches: 18. Germline V CDR1 and CDR2: SQVTM, ANQGSEA. This CDR3 is CSVALAWGAGLGTQYF. The CDR3 region has the DNA TGCAGCGTTGCCCTAGCTTGGGGAGCGGGGCTTGGGACCCAGTACTTC. Supplemented by reference TRBV29-1 and TRBJ2-5, the full variable domain reads SAVISQKPSRDICQRGTSLTIQCQVDSQVTMMFWYRQQPGQSLTLIATANQGSEATYESGFVIDKFPISRPNLTFSTLTVSNMSPEDSSIYLCSVALAWGAGLGTQYFGPGTRLLVL.

This clone has more than one count but fewer than ten. The J gene is TRBJ2-7, the V gene TRBV5-6; possible D gene TRBD2, 6 bases. The CDR3 runs to 14 residues. CDR1 SGHDT and CDR2 YYEEEE come from the germline V gene. V was cut by 4 bases and J by 3 bases, with 14 bases left in between. As DNA, the CDR3 is TGTGCCAGCAGCCTCCGGGTAGCGGTCTACGAGCAGTACTTC. Its protein product is CASSLRVAVYEQYF.

The chain employs TRBV28 and TRBJ1-5, with TRBD1 as a possible D gene (5 bases). The CDR3 runs to 14 residues. Germline CDR1 MDHEN, CDR2 SYDVKM. In DNA form, the CDR3 reads TGTGCTACCGGGGGGGAGATTAGCAATCAGCCCCAGCATTTT. This codes for CATGGEISNQPQHF.

V usage is TRBV7-9 and J usage is TRBJ2-7, with D uncertain. Trimming removed 10 bases from V and 3 bases from J, with 13 bases in between. Germline CDR1 is SEHNR and CDR2 is FQNEAQ (reference sequence). This CDR3 has 12 residues. CDR3 bases: TGTGCCACCCCGGGTCCCCGCTACGAGCAGTACTTC. This gives the protein CATPGPRYEQYF.

The J gene is TRBJ2-1, the V gene TRBV28, with D possibly matching TRBD1 (5 bases). V lost 10 bases and J lost 8, with 18 bases in between. Germline lookup yields CDR1 MDHEN and CDR2 SYDVKM. This CDR3 spans 13 amino acids. In DNA, the CDR3 is TGTGCCATTGCCGGCGGCCAGGGCGATGAGCAGTTCTTC. This gives the protein CAIAGGQGDEQFF. Together with reference TRBV28 and TRBJ2-1, the CDR3 gives the full variable domain: DVKVTQSSRYLVKRTGEKVFLECVQDMDHENMFWYRQDPGLGLRLIYFSYDVKMKEKGDIPEGYSVSREKKERFSLILESASTNQTSMYLCAIAGGQGDEQFFGPGTRLTVL.

For the CDR3, the DNA is TGTGCCAGCAGCCAAGGTAGCGGGAGCTACAATGAGCAGTTCTTC. Protein: CASSQGSGSYNEQFF. This chain uses TRBV4-2 with TRBJ2-1; 9 bases agree with TRBD2. CDR1 is LGHNA and CDR2 is YNFKEQ in the germline V gene. The CDR3 runs 15 residues. J gave up 3 bases and V 1 base, and 1 base lay outside the gene matches.

In DNA, the CDR3 is TGTGCCAGCAGCTGGGGGCAGGTCTATGGCTACACCTTC. Translated: CASSWGQVYGYTF. The chain has TRBV28 and TRBJ1-2; maybe TRBD1 (6 bases). Looked up from germline, CDR1 is MDHEN and CDR2 is SYDVKM. The CDR3 contains 13 residues. Trimming shortened V by 6 bases and J by 4 bases, and 12 bases separated the two germline ends.

The chain combines TRBV18 with TRBJ2-7, with 10 bases fitting TRBD2. Germline trimming cut 3 bases from V and 3 bases from J; bases unmatched to any gene: 5. The length of the CDR3 is 15 residues. Germline V gene sequence: CDR1 KGHSH, CDR2 LQKENI. The CDR3 loop is CASSPKREGLYEQYF. The CDR3 coding sequence is TGTGCCAGCTCACCTAAGCGGGAGGGCCTCTACGAGCAGTACTTC.

The V call is TRBV7-8, the J call TRBJ2-5; tentatively, D is TRBD1 (6 bases). The better agreement between TRBJ2-7 and the DNA end casts doubt on the J call. CDR1 SGHVS and CDR2 FQNEAQ come from the germline V gene. This CDR3 is 13 amino acids long. The CDR3 sequence: CASSLDRGYEQYF. Here the CDR3 DNA reads TGTGCCAGCAGCTTAGATAGGGGGTACGAGCAGTACTTC.

The rearrangement links TRBV18 to TRBJ1-1, with D possibly being TRBD1 (6 bases). The ends were cut back, 8 bases at V and 3 bases at J, with 16 bases in the middle. The CDR3 has 14 residues. Germline V gene lookup returns CDR1 KGHSH and CDR2 LQKENI. CDR3: CASRPMGAYTEAFF. The CDR3 DNA follows: TGTGCCAGCAGACCGATGGGGGCATACACTGAAGCTTTCTTT.

The V and J genes are TRBV7-9 and TRBJ1-2; no clear D gene. The CDR3 length is 13 residues. The V end was cut by 0 bases, the J end by 3 bases, with 5 bases between. Germline V gene data show CDR1 as SEHNR and CDR2 as FQNEAQ (reference sequence). CDR3 residues: CASSLAGDYGYTF. The CDR3 DNA follows: TGTGCCAGCAGCTTAGCCGGAGACTATGGCTACACCTTC.

Only a few counts were recorded for this clone. V and J are TRBV7-6 and TRBJ2-1; the match to TRBD1 covers 11 bases. The germline V gene encodes CDR1 SGHVS and CDR2 FNYEAQ. The CDR3 is 15 amino acids. With V trimmed by 5 bases and J by 8 bases, 8 bases remained unmatched. The CDR3 is CASSLRDRGDYEQFF. Written as DNA, the CDR3 is TGTGCCAGCAGCCTCCGGGACAGGGGGGATTATGAGCAGTTCTTC.

The chain combines TRBV19 with TRBJ1-2; TRBD1 aligns across 8 bases. The CDR3 runs to 16 residues. Germline V gene lookup returns CDR1 LNHDA and CDR2 SQIVND (reference sequence). J was trimmed by 0 bases and V by 3 bases; bases with no gene match: 6. In DNA, the CDR3 is TGTGCCAGTAGTATGGTAACAGGGGGAACTAACTATGGCTACACCTTC. It encodes CASSMVTGGTNYGYTF.

This clone was seen only a few times. The J gene is TRBJ2-6, the V gene TRBV28; possibly TRBD2 for D (6 bases). Germline V gene lookup returns CDR1 MDHEN and CDR2 SYDVKM. Deletions cut 7 bases from V and 2 bases from J, with 12 bases between. The CDR3 runs to 15 residues. The CDR3 here is CASTKGGAGANVLTF. In DNA, the CDR3 is TGTGCCAGCACCAAAGGAGGGGCTGGGGCCAACGTCCTGACTTTC.

The chain carries TRBV7-8 and TRBJ1-1, with TRBD1 matching over 7 bases. This CDR3 region has 14 residues. V gave up 1 base and J gave up 4 bases; unmatched junction bases: 3. Germline-derived CDR1 and CDR2 are SGHVS and FQNEAQ. CDR3 DNA: TGTGCCAGCAGCTTAGGACAGGGTAGCACTGAAGCTTTCTTT. Residues: CASSLGQGSTEAFF.

The chain has TRBV10-3 and TRBJ2-2; TRBD2 matches 12 bases. The CDR3 contains 19 residues. Germline CDR1 reads ENHRY; CDR2 reads SYGVKD. Unmatched junction bases numbered 14, after V lost 2 bases and J lost 7 bases. The CDR3 loop reads CAISEPASTSGSIVGELFF. CDR3 sequence (DNA): TGTGCCATCAGTGAGCCCGCCTCGACTAGCGGGAGTATAGTCGGGGAGCTGTTTTTT.

This chain connects TRBV19 to TRBJ2-5; D remains unclear. CDR1 and CDR2 from the germline V gene are LNHDA and SQIVND (reference sequence). Trimming removed 5 bases at V and 2 bases at J, with 9 bases between. This CDR3 region has 13 residues. DNA for the CDR3: TGTGCCAGTAGTTGGGCAGAACAAGAGACCCAGTACTTC. Translated: CASSWAEQETQYF.